A selection of T cell receptor beta chains follows, all from one sample in a study of PD-1 blockade in mismatch repair-deficient tumors. Repertoires were generated with immunoSEQ multiplex PCR, while TCRdb's copy carries only in-frame clones and drops some. Of over 75,000 clones listed, approximately 84% are singletons. The source material was peripheral blood, sampled 12 weeks after starting pembrolizumab. These receptors were taken from an adult with mismatch repair-deficient cancer. CDR3s include the opening cysteine and the closing phenylalanine or tryptophan. A D gene is named only where the DNA matches it firmly. Clone size is shown for a subset of rows, as once, few, many or a class of expanded clone.

TRBV25-1,.,.,TRBJ1-2,TGTGCCAGCATCGGGGCGAACTATGGCTACACCTTC,CASIGANYGYTF
TRBV5-6,.,.,TRBJ2-1,TGTGCCAGCAGCTTGCTAGCGCGTTACAATGAGCAGTTCTTC,CASSLLARYNEQFF
TRBV30,.,TRBD2,TRBJ2-1,TGTGCCTGGGAGCGGGAGGGATACAATGAGCAGTTCTTC,CAWEREGYNEQFF
TRBV4-3,.,.,TRBJ1-1,TGCGCCAGCAGCCAAGCTATTCTCCAGAACACTGAAGCTTTCTTT,CASSQAILQNTEAFF
TRBV27,.,.,TRBJ1-1,TGTGCCAGCAGTTTTGAGTCGAACACTGAAGCTTTCTTT,CASSFESNTEAFF
TRBV5-4,.,TRBD1,TRBJ1-1,TGTGCCAGCAGCTGGACAGGCCGAGCTGTGAACACTGAAGCTTTCTTT,CASSWTGRAVNTEAFF
TRBV18,.,.,TRBJ2-1,TGTGCCAGCTCACCACTGGGGCGGGACCCCTACAATGAGCAGTTCTTC,CASSPLGRDPYNEQFF
TRBV6-6,.,TRBD2,TRBJ2-1,TGTGCCAGCAGTTACGGGACTACAGAAAATGAGCAGTTCTTC,CASSYGTTENEQFF
TRBV18,few,TRBD1,TRBJ1-2,TGTGCCAGCTCAATGGGACAGGGGAACTATGGCTACACCTTC,CASSMGQGNYGYTF
TRBV20-1,few,.,TRBJ2-7,TGCAGTGCAGGGTGGGGCTACGAGCAGTACTTC,CSAGWGYEQYF
TRBV6-5,.,.,TRBJ2-1,TGTGCCAGCAGTCGTCCCGGGACGGGAAACAATGAGCAGTTCTTC,CASSRPGTGNNEQFF
TRBV28,few,.,TRBJ1-5,TGTGCCAGCAGTTTAGTTGGCGTCAATCAGCCCCAGCATTTT,CASSLVGVNQPQHF
TRBV27,.,TRBD2,TRBJ2-1,TGTGCCAGCAGTTCGACTAGCGGGAGCAATGAGCAGTTCTTC,CASSSTSGSNEQFF
TRBV7-8,.,.,TRBJ2-1,TGTGCCAGCAGCTTATTCTTCAAGGGGGGAGGGGAATACAATGAGCAGTTCTTC,CASSLFFKGGGEYNEQFF
TRBV25-1,.,.,TRBJ1-2,TGTGCCAGCAGCGAGCAGGGTGGCTATGGCTACACCTTC,CASSEQGGYGYTF
TRBV6-5,.,TRBD1,TRBJ1-5,TGTGCCAGCAGGGCCCCAGGGGGCCGACAGCCCCAGCATTTT,CASRAPGGRQPQHF
TRBV19,.,.,TRBJ2-7,TGTGCCAGTAGTCCCGGGACACCTCCCTCCTACGAGCAGTACTTC,CASSPGTPPSYEQYF
TRBV9,.,.,TRBJ1-4,TGTGCCAGCTCGGGTAGTTTTGGGGAAAAACTGTTTTTT,CASSGSFGEKLFF
TRBV5-5,.,TRBD1,TRBJ2-7,TGTGCCAGCAGCTCGGATTTGGACAGGTCTTACCCTAGATCTGGGTACGAGCAGTACTTC,CASSSDLDRSYPRSGYEQYF
TRBV27,.,.,TRBJ2-7,TGTGCCAGCAGTTATGGCCAGGGCGAGCAGTACTTC,CASSYGQGEQYF
TRBV4-2,.,.,TRBJ2-1,TGTGCCAGCAGCCAAGATGTCGGTGCAGGGAGCGGTGAGCAGTTCTTC,CASSQDVGAGSGEQFF
TRBV9,.,.,TRBJ2-2,TGTGCCAGCAGCGGGACAGTTACCGGGGAGCTGTTTTTT,CASSGTVTGELFF
TRBV19,.,TRBD1,TRBJ1-1,TGTGCCAGTAGTACGGACAGGGTGAACACTGAAGCTTTCTTT,CASSTDRVNTEAFF
TRBV9,.,.,TRBJ2-3,TGTGCCAGCAGCGTAGACCCAGGGGGGACCACAGATACGCAGTATTTT,CASSVDPGGTTDTQYF
TRBV11-1,.,TRBD2,TRBJ2-7,TGTGCCAGCAGCCTTGGACTAGGAGGGTCTTTATGGGAGCAGTACTTC,CASSLGLGGSLWEQYF
TRBV30,.,TRBD1,TRBJ1-4,TGTGCCTGGAGTGACGGGACAGGGGGAAGTAATGAAAAACTGTTTTTT,CAWSDGTGGSNEKLFF
TRBV5-1,.,.,TRBJ2-3,TGCGCCAGCAGCTTGCTTTTTATAGGTAGTGGCACAGATACGCAGTATTTT,CASSLLFIGSGTDTQYF
TRBV27,.,TRBD1,TRBJ2-7,TGTGCCAGCAGCTACAGGGGAGAGCAGTACTTC,CASSYRGEQYF
TRBV7-9,.,.,TRBJ1-4,TGTGCCAGCAGCTTAGCGGAGGGGACTAATGAAAAACTGTTTTTT,CASSLAEGTNEKLFF
TRBV29-1,once,TRBD2,TRBJ2-1,TGCAGCGCAGAATACGGGACTAGCGCACACAATGAGCAGTTCTTC,CSAEYGTSAHNEQFF
TRBV9,.,TRBD1,TRBJ2-7,TGTGCCAGCAGCGTAGGCGTCAGGGACAGAGAGCAGTACTTC,CASSVGVRDREQYF
TRBV6-5,.,.,TRBJ2-5,TGTGCCAGCAGCTTAGGACAGCAACAAGAGACCCAGTACTTC,CASSLGQQQETQYF
TRBV6-6,.,TRBD2,TRBJ2-1,TGTGCCAGCAGCCCGAGCGGGAGGGGGTCCCATGAGCAGTTCTTC,CASSPSGRGSHEQFF
TRBV6-5,.,TRBD1,TRBJ1-1,TGTGCCAGCAGTCGGACAGGGGGCATTGCAGCTTTCTTT,CASSRTGGIAAFF
TRBV11-3,.,.,TRBJ1-3,TGTGCCAGCAGCTACCGTGCAGCCTCTGGAAACACCATATATTTT,CASSYRAASGNTIYF
TRBV7-9,.,.,TRBJ2-2,TGTGCCAGCAGCTACTTAAAAGGGGTCACCGGGGAGCTGTTTTTT,CASSYLKGVTGELFF